This T cell receptor beta chain was found in a study of radiotherapy plus CTLA-4 blockade in lung cancer. Study-wide context: Among all patients, 18% showed objective responses, while 30% to 35% had disease control.

V lost 2 bases to trimming and J lost 5 bases, with 13 bases between them. Germline assignment: CDR1 MNHEY and CDR2 SVGAGI. This CDR3 has 15 amino acids. Those with chemo-refractory metastatic non-small-cell lung cancer were treated with focal radiation combined with CTLA-4 blockade using ipilimumab. Profiled with immunoSEQ multiplex PCR; TCRdb holds only in-frame clones, not every one. There are 30,000 or so clones in the sample; roughly 80% occur only once, and approximately 7.5% lies in the top ten. Study-wide results and caveats: Reports identified early blood T cell clone dynamics, with interferon-beta, as the best response predictor. Blood TCR clones of tumor origin expanded after radiotherapy plus ipilimumab.

About this clone: Its antigen is undetermined.

The receptor comes from a human donor with non-small cell lung cancer who had stable disease on radiotherapy plus ipilimumab. J is TRBJ1-5 and V is TRBV6-5, with unresolved D. Sequencing was performed on peripheral blood, taken from a patient treated with radiotherapy plus ipilimumab. CDR3 nucleotides: TGTGCCAGCAGTTACGAGGGAGGTTGGGATCAGCCCCAGCATTTT. This translates into CASSYEGGWDQPQHF.